Reported below is one T cell receptor beta chain. Its antigen is currently unknown. Peripheral blood came from all dose cohorts at three timepoints. Clones were sequenced by immunoSEQ multiplex PCR, and TCRdb holds only the in-frame ones, with some missing. The table has approximately 90,000 clones, more than 70% seen once. The CDR3 totals 18 residues. The germline gives CDR1 LGHNA, CDR2 YNFKEQ. V lost 0 bases, J lost 0 bases, and 14 bases lay in between. This sample was taken from a study of OX40 agonist ivuxolimab in advanced cancers. The overall study: Aged roughly 23 to 80 with a mean of about 60 years, they were roughly 83% male. Study-wide findings and caveats: CD8+ T cells were the subset that, on average, had more expanded clones than CD4+. At 0.1 to 3.0 mg/kg, clonal expansion of CD4+ and CD8+ blood T cells had occurred by week 6.

The sample in question was CD4+ or CD8+ T cells sorted from blood, obtained in a trial of the OX40 agonist ivuxolimab. The sequence derives from an adult with an advanced solid tumor such as melanoma, head and neck, liver or kidney cancer. V gene TRBV4-2 combines with J gene TRBJ1-4, with D unresolved. This CDR3 is CASSQEFYSVATNEKLFF. The CDR3 DNA sequence: TGTGCCAGCAGCCAAGAATTTTACAGCGTTGCAACTAATGAAAAACTGTTTTTT.